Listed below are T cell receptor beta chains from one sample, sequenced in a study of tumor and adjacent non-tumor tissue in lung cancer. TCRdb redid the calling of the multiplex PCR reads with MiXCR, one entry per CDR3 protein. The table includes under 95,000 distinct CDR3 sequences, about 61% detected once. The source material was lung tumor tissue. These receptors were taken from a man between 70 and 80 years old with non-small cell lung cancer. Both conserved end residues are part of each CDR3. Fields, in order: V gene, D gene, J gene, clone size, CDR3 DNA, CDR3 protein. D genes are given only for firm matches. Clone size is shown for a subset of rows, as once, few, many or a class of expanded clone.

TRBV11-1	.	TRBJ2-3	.	TGTGCCAGCAGCGTCCGAGGGGGGATGGCAGATACGCAATATTTT	CASSVRGGMADTQYF
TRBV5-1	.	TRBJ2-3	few	TGCGCCAGCAGCTTGGAAGGGGACATTAGCACAGATACGCAGTATTTT	CASSLEGDISTDTQYF
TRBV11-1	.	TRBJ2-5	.	TGTGCCAGTAGCTCAGACGGAATCGAGACCCAGTACTTC	CASSSDGIETQYF
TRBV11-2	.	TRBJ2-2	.	TGTACCAGCAGCATGACCGGGGAGCTGTCTTTT	CTSSMTGELSF
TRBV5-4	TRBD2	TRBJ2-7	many	TGTGCCTCCAAGGCGACTAGCGGCTACGAGCAGTACTTC	CASKATSGYEQYF
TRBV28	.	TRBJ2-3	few	TGTGCCAGCAGATCGTTTAGGGACACAGATACGCAGTATTTT	CASRSFRDTDTQYF
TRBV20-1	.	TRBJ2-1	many	TGCAGTGCTGAGTCGCCTTCGGATGAGCAGTTCTTC	CSAESPSDEQFF
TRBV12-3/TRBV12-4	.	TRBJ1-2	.	TGTGCCAGCAGCCCCGGGGAGATCTCGAACTATGGCTACATCTTC	CASSPGEISNYGYIF
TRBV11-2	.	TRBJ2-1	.	TGTGCCAGCAGCTTAGATCTAGGGGGGCGAGGGTACAATGAGCAGTTCTTC	CASSLDLGGRGYNEQFF
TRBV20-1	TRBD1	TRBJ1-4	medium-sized	TGCAGTGCTAGGACGACAGGGGGGAAACTGTTTTTT	CSARTTGGKLFF
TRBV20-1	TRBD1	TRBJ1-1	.	TGCAGTGCTGCCCGACAGGGGACGAACACTGAAGCTTTCTTT	CSAARQGTNTEAFF
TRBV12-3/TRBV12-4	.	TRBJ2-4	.	TGTGCCAGCAGTTTATGGGGGGCCAAAAACATTGAGTACTTC	CASSLWGAKNIEYF
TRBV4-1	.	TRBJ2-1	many	TGCGCCAGCAGCGCCAGGGGGGACGCCTACAATGAGCAGTTCTTC	CASSARGDAYNEQFF
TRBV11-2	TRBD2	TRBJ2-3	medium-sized	TGTGCCAGCAGCTTACTAGCGGTCAGCACAGATACGCAGTATTTT	CASSLLAVSTDTQYF
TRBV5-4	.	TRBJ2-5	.	TGCGCCAGCGGCCGAGGGTACAGGGAGGGAGAGACCCAGTACTTC	CASGRGYREGETQYF
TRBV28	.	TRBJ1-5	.	TGTGCCAGCAGTTTGGGCCAGGGGAAAAATCAGCCCCAGCATTTT	CASSLGQGKNQPQHF
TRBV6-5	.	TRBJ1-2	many	TGTGCCTCCCAGGGGAACAAAGGGGGCTACACCTTC	CASQGNKGGYTF
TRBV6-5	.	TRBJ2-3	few	TGTGCTAGCAGAATCGGCAGGGGAGCAGATACGCAGTATTTT	CASRIGRGADTQYF
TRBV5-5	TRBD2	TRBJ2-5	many	TGTGCCAGCAGCTCGCGGCCTAGCGGGGCCCAAGAGACCCAGTACTTC	CASSSRPSGAQETQYF
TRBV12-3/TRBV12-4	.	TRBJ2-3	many	TGTGCCAGCAGTTTAGATATCCCAGATACGCAGTATTTT	CASSLDIPDTQYF
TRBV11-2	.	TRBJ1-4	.	TGTGCCAGCAGCCTGGGGTCGGGGGTTAGGGAAAAACTGTTTTTT	CASSLGSGVREKLFF
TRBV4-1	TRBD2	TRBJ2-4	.	TGCGCCAGCAGGCAAGAGCCCGGGGGGGAGAGGGACATTCAGTACTTC	CASRQEPGGERDIQYF
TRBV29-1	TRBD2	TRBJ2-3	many	TGCAGCCGCCGCGGGCTAGCGGGGGGGCGCACAGATACGCAGTATTTT	CSRRGLAGGRTDTQYF
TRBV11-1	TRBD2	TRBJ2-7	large	TGTGCCAGCAGCTTAGGACTAGCGAGCTCCTACGAGCAGTACTTC	CASSLGLASSYEQYF
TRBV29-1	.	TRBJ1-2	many	TGCAGCGTTGAAGGGAACTATGGCTACACCTTC	CSVEGNYGYTF
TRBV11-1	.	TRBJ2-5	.	TGTGCCACCAGCCGGACGCCTCGAAAGGAGACCCAGTACTTC	CATSRTPRKETQYF
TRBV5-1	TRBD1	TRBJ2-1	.	TGCGCCAGCAGTCCCGGGACAGGGGGCTCCCATGAGCAGTTCTTC	CASSPGTGGSHEQFF
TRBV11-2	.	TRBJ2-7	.	TGTGCCAGCAGCATAGGCGGGCGGGCCTACGATCAGTACTTC	CASSIGGRAYDQYF
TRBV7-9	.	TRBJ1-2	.	TGTGCCAGCAGCCCCTTTTTATGGCAGGGCTATGGCTACACCTTC	CASSPFLWQGYGYTF
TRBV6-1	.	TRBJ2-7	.	TGTGTCAGCAGTGAAGTGTCATTTGGAGGGGACTACGAGCAGTACTTC	CVSSEVSFGGDYEQYF
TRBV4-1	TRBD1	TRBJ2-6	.	TGCGCCAGCAGTCAAGACCCCGGGACAGTCTCGCCTGGGGCCAACGTCCTGACTTTC	CASSQDPGTVSPGANVLTF
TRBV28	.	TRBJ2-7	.	TGTGCCAGCAGTTTTGGTAGGGGTTATTTCTCCTACGAGCAGTACTTC	CASSFGRGYFSYEQYF
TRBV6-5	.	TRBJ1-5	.	TGTGCCAGCAGCTACGACGGATTCAATCAGCCCCAGCATTTT	CASSYDGFNQPQHF
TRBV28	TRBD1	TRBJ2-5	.	TGTGCCAGCAGTTTCTGGGGGACAGGGAGGAAAGAGACCCAGTACTTC	CASSFWGTGRKETQYF
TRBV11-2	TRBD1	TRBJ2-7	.	TGTGTCAACAGCTTAGAGGGACAGAGGGCCTACGAGCAGTACTTC	CVNSLEGQRAYEQYF
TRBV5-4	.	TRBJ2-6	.	TGTGCCAGCAGCTTCGGATCCGAGACAGGACGGATTGTCTCTGGGGGCAACGTCCTGACTTTC	CASSFGSETGRIVSGGNVLTF
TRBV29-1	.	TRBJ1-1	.	TGCAGCGTTGGACTCACAGGGAACACTGACGCTTTCTTT	CSVGLTGNTDAFF
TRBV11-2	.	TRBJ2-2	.	TGTGCCAGCAGCTCAGGCAGGGAGAGAATCGGGGAGCCGTTTTTT	CASSSGRERIGEPFF
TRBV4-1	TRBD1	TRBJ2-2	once	TGCGCCAGCAGCCAAGATCTCTCGGGACAGCAGAACACCGGGGAGCCGTTTTTT	CASSQDLSGQQNTGEPFF
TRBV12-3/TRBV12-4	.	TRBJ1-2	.	TGTGCCAGCAGTCCGATATATAGGGGTACCTATGGCTACACCTTC	CASSPIYRGTYGYTF
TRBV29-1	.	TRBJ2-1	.	TGCAGCGTTCTTACCGACAGCTTCTACAATGAACAGCTCTTC	CSVLTDSFYNEQLF
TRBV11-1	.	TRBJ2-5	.	TGTGCTAGCATCCGGGGTGATCCACAAGAGACCCAGTATTTC	CASIRGDPQETQYF
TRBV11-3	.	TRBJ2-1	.	TGTGCCAGCGGCTCCCACAATGAGCAATTCTTC	CASGSHNEQFF
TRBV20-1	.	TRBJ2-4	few	TGCAGTGCTTCCGACCCTAGGTTGCCCAAAAACATTCAGTACTTC	CSASDPRLPKNIQYF
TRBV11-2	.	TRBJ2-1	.	TGTGCCAGTAGCTTAGGGATTAACGCAAATGAGCAGTTCTTC	CASSLGINANEQFF
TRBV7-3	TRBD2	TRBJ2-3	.	TGTGTCAGCAGCCCGGCGACTAGCCCCAAAGAGGGGGATACGCAGTATTTT	CVSSPATSPKEGDTQYF
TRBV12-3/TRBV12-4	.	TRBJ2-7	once	TGTGCCAACAGTTCACAGCAGGTTCTGTACTTC	CANSSQQVLYF
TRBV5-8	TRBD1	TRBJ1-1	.	TGTGCCAGCGTCTCAGGACAGGGGGCGAGTCCTGAAGCTTTCTTT	CASVSGQGASPEAFF
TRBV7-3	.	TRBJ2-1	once	TGTGCCAGCAGCCTCCGAGGTAGCAGGACCTACAATGAGCAGTTCTTC	CASSLRGSRTYNEQFF
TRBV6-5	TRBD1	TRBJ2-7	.	TGTGCTAGAAGTTCACCGGGACAGGGGGCCTACGAGCAGTACTTC	CARSSPGQGAYEQYF
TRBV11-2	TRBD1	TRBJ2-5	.	TGTGCCAGTAGCTCGCGCGGACAGGGAGAGCGACAAGAGACCCAATACTTC	CASSSRGQGERQETQYF
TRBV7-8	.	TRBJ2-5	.	TGTGTCAGCAGCTCCCCCCTAGGGGGGTTGATAGAGACCCAGTACTTC	CVSSSPLGGLIETQYF
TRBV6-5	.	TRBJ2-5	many	TGTGCCAGCAGTTACGAGGGGAACCAAGAGACCCAGTACTTC	CASSYEGNQETQYF
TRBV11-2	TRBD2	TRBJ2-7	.	TGTGCCAGCATCACCGGACTAGGCCCCTACGAGCAGTACTTC	CASITGLGPYEQYF
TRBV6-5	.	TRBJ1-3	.	TGTGCCAGCAGTTACTCCTTACCTCGATCTGGAAACGCTATATATTTT	CASSYSLPRSGNAIYF